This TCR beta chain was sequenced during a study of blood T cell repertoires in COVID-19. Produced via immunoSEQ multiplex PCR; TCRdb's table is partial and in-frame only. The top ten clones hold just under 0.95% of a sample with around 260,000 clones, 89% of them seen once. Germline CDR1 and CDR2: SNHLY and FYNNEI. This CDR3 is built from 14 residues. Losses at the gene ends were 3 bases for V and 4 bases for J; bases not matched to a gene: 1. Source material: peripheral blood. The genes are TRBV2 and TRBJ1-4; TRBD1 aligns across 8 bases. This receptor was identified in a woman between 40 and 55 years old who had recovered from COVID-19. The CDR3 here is CASSDRGLNEKLFF. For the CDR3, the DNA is TGTGCCAGCAGTGACAGGGGGCTTAATGAAAAACTGTTTTTT.